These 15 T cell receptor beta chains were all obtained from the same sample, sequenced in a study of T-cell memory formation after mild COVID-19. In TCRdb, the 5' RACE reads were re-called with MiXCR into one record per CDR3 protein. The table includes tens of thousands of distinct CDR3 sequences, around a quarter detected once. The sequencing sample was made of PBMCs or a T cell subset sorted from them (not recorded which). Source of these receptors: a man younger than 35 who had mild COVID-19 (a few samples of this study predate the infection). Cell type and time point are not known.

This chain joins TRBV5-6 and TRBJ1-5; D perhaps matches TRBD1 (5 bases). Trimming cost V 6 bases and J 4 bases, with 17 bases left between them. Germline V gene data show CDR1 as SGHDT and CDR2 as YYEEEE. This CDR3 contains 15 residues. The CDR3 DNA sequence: TGTGCCAGCACCATGGGGGGTAGCGAGAATCAGCCCCAGCATTTT. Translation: CASTMGGSENQPQHF.

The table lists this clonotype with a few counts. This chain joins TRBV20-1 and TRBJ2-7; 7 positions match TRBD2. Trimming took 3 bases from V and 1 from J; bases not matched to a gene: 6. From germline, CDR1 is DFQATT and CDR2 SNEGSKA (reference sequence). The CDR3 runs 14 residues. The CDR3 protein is CSARSGTPSYEQYV. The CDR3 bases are TGCAGTGCTAGGAGCGGGACCCCGTCCTACGAGCAGTACGTC.

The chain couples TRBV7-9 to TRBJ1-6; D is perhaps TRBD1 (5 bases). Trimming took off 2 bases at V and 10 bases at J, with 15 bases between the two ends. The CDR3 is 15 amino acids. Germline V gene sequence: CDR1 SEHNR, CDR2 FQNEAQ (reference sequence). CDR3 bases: TGTGCCAGCAGCTTAACCACCCAGGGCTGGTCACCCCTCCACTTT. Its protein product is CASSLTTQGWSPLHF.

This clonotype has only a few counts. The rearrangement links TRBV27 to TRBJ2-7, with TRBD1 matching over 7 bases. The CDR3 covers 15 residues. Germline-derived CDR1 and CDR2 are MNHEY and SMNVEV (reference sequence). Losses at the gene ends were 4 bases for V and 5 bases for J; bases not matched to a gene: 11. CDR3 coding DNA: TGTGCCAGCAGTTCTGGGACAGCCCTCGGGGACGAGCAGTACTTC. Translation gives CASSSGTALGDEQYF.

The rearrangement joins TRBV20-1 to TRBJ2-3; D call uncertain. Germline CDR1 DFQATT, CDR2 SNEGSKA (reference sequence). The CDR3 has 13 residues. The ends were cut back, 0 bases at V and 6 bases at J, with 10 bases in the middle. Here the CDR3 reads CSARDRPEDTQYF. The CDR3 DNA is TGCAGTGCTAGAGATCGGCCAGAGGATACGCAGTATTTT.

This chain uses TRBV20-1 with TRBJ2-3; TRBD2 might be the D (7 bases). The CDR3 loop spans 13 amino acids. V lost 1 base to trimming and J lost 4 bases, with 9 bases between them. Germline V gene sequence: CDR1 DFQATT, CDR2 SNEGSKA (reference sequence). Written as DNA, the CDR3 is TGCAGTGCTAGAGGGGGGGGCCCAGATACGCAGTATTTT. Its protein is CSARGGGPDTQYF.

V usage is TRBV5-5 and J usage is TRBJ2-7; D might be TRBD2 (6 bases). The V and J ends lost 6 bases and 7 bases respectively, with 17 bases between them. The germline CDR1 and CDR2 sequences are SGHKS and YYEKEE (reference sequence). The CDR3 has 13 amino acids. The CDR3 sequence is CASKEGLHREQYV. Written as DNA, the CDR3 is TGTGCCAGCAAGGAGGGGCTCCACAGGGAGCAGTACGTC.

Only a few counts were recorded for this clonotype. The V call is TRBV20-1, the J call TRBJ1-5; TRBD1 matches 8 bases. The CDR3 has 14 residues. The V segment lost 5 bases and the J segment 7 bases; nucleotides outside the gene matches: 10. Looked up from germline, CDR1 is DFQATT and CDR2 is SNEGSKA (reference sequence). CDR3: CSALAQGARQPQHF. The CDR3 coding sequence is TGCAGTGCTCTAGCTCAGGGGGCGCGGCAGCCCCAGCATTTT.

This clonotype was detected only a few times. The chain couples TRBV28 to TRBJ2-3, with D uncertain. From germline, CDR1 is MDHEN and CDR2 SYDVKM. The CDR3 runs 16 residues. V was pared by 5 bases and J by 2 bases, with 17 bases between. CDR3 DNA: TGTGCCAGCAGTGACCCACTGGTGGTAGCCACAGATACGCAGTATTTT. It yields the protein CASSDPLVVATDTQYF.

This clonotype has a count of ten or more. The CDR3 loop is CASSLGPGMAYEQYF. The CDR3, as DNA: TGCGCCAGCAGCTTGGGTCCAGGGATGGCCTACGAGCAGTACTTC. This chain joins TRBV5-1 and TRBJ2-7; D is possibly TRBD1 (5 bases). Germline assignment: CDR1 SGHRS and CDR2 YFSETQ. This CDR3 is built from 15 residues. V lost 0 bases and J lost 2, with 12 bases in between.

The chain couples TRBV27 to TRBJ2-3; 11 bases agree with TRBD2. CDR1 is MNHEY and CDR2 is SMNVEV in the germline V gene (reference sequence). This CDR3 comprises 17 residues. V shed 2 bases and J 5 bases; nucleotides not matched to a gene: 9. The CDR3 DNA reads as TGTGCCAGCAGTTTAACTAGCGGGGGACTCTCGATAGATACGCAGTATTTT. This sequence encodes CASSLTSGGLSIDTQYF.

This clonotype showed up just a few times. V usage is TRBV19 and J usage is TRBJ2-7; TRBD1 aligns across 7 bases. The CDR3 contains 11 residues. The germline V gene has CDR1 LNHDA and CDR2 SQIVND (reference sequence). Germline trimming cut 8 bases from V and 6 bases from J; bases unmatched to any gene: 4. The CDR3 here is CASGDSAEQYF. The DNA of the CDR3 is TGTGCCAGTGGGGACAGTGCCGAGCAGTACTTC.

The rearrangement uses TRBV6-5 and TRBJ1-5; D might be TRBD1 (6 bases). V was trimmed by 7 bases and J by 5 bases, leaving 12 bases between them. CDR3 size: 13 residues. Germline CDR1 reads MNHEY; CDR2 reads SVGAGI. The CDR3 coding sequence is TGTGCCAGCATGCAGGGGTTAGATCAGCCCCAGCATTTT. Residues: CASMQGLDQPQHF.

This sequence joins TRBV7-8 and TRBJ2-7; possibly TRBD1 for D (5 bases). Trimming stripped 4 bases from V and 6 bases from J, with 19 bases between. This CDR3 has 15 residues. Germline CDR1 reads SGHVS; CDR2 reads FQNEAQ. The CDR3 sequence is CASSSNLARAGEQYV. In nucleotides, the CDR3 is TGTGCCAGCAGCTCCAATCTGGCCAGGGCAGGCGAGCAGTACGTC.

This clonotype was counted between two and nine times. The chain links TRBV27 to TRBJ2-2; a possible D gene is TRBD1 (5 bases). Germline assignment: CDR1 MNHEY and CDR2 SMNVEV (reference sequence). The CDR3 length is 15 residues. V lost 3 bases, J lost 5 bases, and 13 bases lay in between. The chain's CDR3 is CASSFKGASTGELFF. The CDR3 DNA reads TGTGCCAGCAGTTTTAAAGGGGCTAGTACCGGGGAGCTGTTTTTT.